The 13 T cell receptor beta chains below all came from one sample that was sequenced in a study of quantifying T cell responses using KT2 cells. At the level of the study: TCR alpha and beta constant-region primers primed reverse transcription of RNA.

Each cDNA got a UMI-containing oligo ligated at its 3' end. The first PCR ran roughly 4 cycles with an equimolar RC1.1 and RC1.2 beta primer mix. TCRdb redid the calling of the UMI-ligation and nested PCR reads with MiXCR, one entry per CDR3 protein. The data hold 60,000 or so distinct CDR3 sequences, with 12% observed a single time. Sequenced: PBMCs spiked with cells of the T cell clone KT2. The source of these receptors is a human donor.

This clonotype was counted a few times. This CDR3 is CASRPQGYNEQFF. CDR3 sequence (DNA): TGTGCCAGCAGACCACAGGGTTACAATGAGCAGTTCTTC. The rearrangement uses TRBV6-2 or TRBV6-3 and TRBJ2-1; D is perhaps TRBD1 (6 bases). The V and J ends lost 6 bases and 4 bases respectively, with 10 bases between them. Germline V lookup: CDR1 MNHEY, CDR2 SVGEGT. The CDR3 extends over 13 amino acids.

This clonotype was counted only a few times. The chain uses TRBV3-1 and TRBJ2-4; no firm D call. V lost 4 bases to trimming and J lost 2 bases, with 9 bases between them. Germline V gene sequence: CDR1 LGHDT, CDR2 YNNKEL (reference sequence). The CDR3 has 14 amino acids. The CDR3, as DNA: TGTGCCAGCAGCCTTCTAGGCCCCAAAAACATTCAGTACTTC. Amino acids: CASSLLGPKNIQYF.

The chain combines TRBV6-2 or TRBV6-3 with TRBJ1-1; D ambiguous. V lost 6 bases and J 2 bases, leaving 13 bases between the germline ends. The CDR3 totals 14 residues. The germline CDR1 and CDR2 sequences are MNHEY and SVGEGT. CDR3 in DNA: TGTGCCAGCAGCTCCACCACCTTAAACACTGAAGCTTTCTTT. This encodes CASSSTTLNTEAFF.

This clonotype showed up just a few times. In nucleotides, the CDR3 is TGTGCCAGCAGCTTAGGGCTTGCGAATACGCAGTATTTT. It translates to CASSLGLANTQYF. The gene calls are TRBV7-2 and TRBJ2-3; D gene ambiguous. The germline V and J ends were trimmed by 1 base and 7 bases, with 9 bases remaining between them. Germline assignment: CDR1 SGHTA and CDR2 FQGNSA. The CDR3 runs 13 residues.

This sequence joins TRBV7-3 and TRBJ2-6; D gene ambiguous. Trimming pared 6 bases from V and 0 bases from J, leaving 3 bases between. Germline V gene sequence: CDR1 SGHTA, CDR2 FQGTGA. The CDR3 has 13 amino acids. As DNA, the CDR3 is TGTGCCAGCAGTGCCTCTGGGGCCAACGTCCTGACTTTC. Translated: CASSASGANVLTF.

CDR3 sequence reads: CASSDRLAAGELFF. The CDR3 DNA follows: TGTGCCAGCAGCGACCGACTAGCGGCCGGGGAGCTGTTTTTT. The chain combines TRBV9 with TRBJ2-2, with 9 bases identical to TRBD2. The V gene's germline CDR1 is SGDLS and CDR2 YYNGEE. CDR3 length: 14 amino acids. V lost 3 bases, J lost 6 bases, and 3 bases stayed unmatched.

This clonotype was detected ten times or more. CDR3 sequence reads: CASSRGGSRETQYF. In DNA form, the CDR3 reads TGTGCCAGCAGCCGGGGAGGTAGTCGAGAGACCCAGTACTTC. This chain uses TRBV11-2 with TRBJ2-5; TRBD2 is a possible D gene (6 bases). The CDR3 has 14 residues. Germline CDR1 SGHAT, CDR2 FQNNGV. The V end lost 5 bases, the J end lost 4 bases, and 14 bases lay between the germline ends.

The chain employs TRBV2 and TRBJ2-1; 9 bases align to TRBD2. The CDR3 spans 16 residues. Losses at the gene ends were 4 bases for V and 1 base for J; bases not matched to a gene: 5. Germline values: CDR1 SNHLY, CDR2 FYNNEI. CDR3 region: CASSVGAGGSYNEQFF. For the CDR3, the DNA is TGTGCCAGCAGTGTTGGAGCGGGGGGATCCTACAATGAGCAGTTCTTC.

This clonotype was seen more than once but under ten times. It is unclear where the CDR3 begins or ends on the DNA, so no DNA is shown, and the CDR3 is as TCRdb lists it. This chain links TRBV1 with TRBJ1-1; the table's D call of TRBD1 was not tested on the DNA. TRBV1 is a listed pseudogene. The CDR3 region is 15 residues in length, termini included. The CDR3 region is CTSSRSVGQGAEAFF.

This clonotype was counted at least ten times. J is TRBJ2-7 and V is TRBV18; D not certain. The V end was cut by 0 bases, the J end by 2 bases, with 5 bases between. This CDR3 spans 13 amino acids. CDR1 and CDR2 (germline): KGHSH, LQKENI. CDR3: CASSPPITYEQYF. The CDR3 DNA sequence: TGTGCCAGCTCACCACCAATCACCTACGAGCAGTACTTC.

This clonotype has a handful of counts. The chain recombines TRBV6-5 with TRBJ1-1; D unresolved. The germline V gene has CDR1 MNHEY and CDR2 SVGAGI. Trimming took 3 bases from V and 5 from J, leaving 10 bases between them. The CDR3 has 13 amino acids. The CDR3 coding sequence is TGTGCCAGCAGTTATTTGAAGAATACTGAAGCTTTCTTT. As protein: CASSYLKNTEAFF.

In its sample, this clonotype was seen many times. This chain links TRBV4-2 with TRBJ2-3, with TRBD2 identical over 8 bases. The CDR3 is 17 amino acids. Unmatched junction bases numbered 12, after V lost 0 bases and J lost 7 bases. Germline V gives CDR1 LGHNA, CDR2 YNFKEQ. The CDR3 DNA reads TGTGCCAGCAGCCAAGATCATCCTAGCGGGTCCGGGCATACGCAGTATTTT. This codes for CASSQDHPSGSGHTQYF.

This clonotype was recorded at least ten times. CDR3 bases: TGCAGTGCTGAGCTCAGCGGAGGGTTTAAGCAGTTCTTC. Amino acid sequence: CSAELSGGFKQFF. V is TRBV20-1 and J is TRBJ2-1, with D tentatively TRBD2 (6 bases). The V gene's germline CDR1 is DFQATT and CDR2 SNEGSKA (reference sequence). The V end was cut by 5 bases, the J end by 11 bases, with 19 bases between. The CDR3 is 13 amino acids.